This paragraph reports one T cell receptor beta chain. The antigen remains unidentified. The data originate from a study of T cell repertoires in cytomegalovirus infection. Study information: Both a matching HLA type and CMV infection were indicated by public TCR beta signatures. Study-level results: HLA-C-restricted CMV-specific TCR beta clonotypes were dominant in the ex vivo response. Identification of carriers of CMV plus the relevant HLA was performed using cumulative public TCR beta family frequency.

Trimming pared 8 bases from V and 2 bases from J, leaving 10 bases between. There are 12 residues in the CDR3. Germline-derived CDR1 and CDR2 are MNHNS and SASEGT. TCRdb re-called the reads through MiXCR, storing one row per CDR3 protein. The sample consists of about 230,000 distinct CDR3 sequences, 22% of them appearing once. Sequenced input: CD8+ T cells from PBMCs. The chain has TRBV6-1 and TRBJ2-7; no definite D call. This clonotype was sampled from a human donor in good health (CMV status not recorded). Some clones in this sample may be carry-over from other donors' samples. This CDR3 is CASYGSTYEQYF. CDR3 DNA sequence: TGTGCCAGCTACGGTTCTACCTACGAGCAGTACTTC.